The present T cell receptor (beta chain) was sequenced within a study of blood T cell repertoires in COVID-19. V was pared by 2 bases and J by 0 bases, with 11 bases between. The CDR3 is 15 amino acids. Germline CDR1 reads MNHEY; CDR2 reads SMNVEV (reference sequence). Original processing methods: The authors estimated nucleated cell counts from reference gene primer amplification. Libraries were prepared by immunoSEQ multiplex PCR; TCRdb keeps only in-frame clonotypes and omits some of them. V and J calls and clone size are those listed in that table; D and trimming were worked out from the DNA. Of about 110,000 clones in the sample, approximately 90% were seen once.

V gene TRBV27 combines with J gene TRBJ2-7; D not certain. This TCR derives from a human donor in a cohort sampled during active COVID-19. Sample: peripheral blood. The CDR3 DNA reads as TGTGCCAGCAGTTTAGGCAGGATCACCTCCTACGAGCAGTACTTC. The encoded protein is CASSLGRITSYEQYF.